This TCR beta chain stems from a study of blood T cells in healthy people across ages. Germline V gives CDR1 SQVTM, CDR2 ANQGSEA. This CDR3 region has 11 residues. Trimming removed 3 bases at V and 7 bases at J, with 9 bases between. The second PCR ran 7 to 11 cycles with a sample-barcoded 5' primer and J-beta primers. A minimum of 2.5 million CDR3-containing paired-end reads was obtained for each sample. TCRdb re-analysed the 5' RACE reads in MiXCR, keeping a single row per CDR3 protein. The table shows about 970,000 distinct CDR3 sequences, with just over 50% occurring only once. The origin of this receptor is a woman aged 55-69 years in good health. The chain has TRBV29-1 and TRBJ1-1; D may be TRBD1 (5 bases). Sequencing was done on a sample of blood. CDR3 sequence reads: CSVEGRNEAFF. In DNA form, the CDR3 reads TGCAGCGTTGAGGGACGGAATGAAGCTTTCTTT.